The 4 T cell receptor beta chains reported below all come from one sample, sequenced in a study of OX40 agonist ivuxolimab in advanced cancers. Only in-frame clones appear in the TCRdb table, and some are missing; sequencing was by immunoSEQ multiplex PCR. The top ten clones hold roughly 0.8% of a sample with 90,000 to 100,000 clones, 75% to 90% of them seen once. The starting material was CD4+ or CD8+ T cells sorted from blood, obtained in a trial of the OX40 agonist ivuxolimab. The receptors were sampled from an adult with an advanced solid tumor such as melanoma, head and neck, liver or kidney cancer.

This chain uses TRBV2 with TRBJ2-6; D might be TRBD2 (5 bases). CDR3 size: 14 residues. From germline, CDR1 is SNHLY and CDR2 FYNNEI. With 5 bases removed from V and 4 bases from J, the gap between germline ends came to 9 bases. The CDR3 reads CASSPEAGANVLTF. DNA for the CDR3: TGTGCCAGCAGTCCGGAGGCAGGGGCCAACGTCCTGACTTTC.

The rearrangement links TRBV18 to TRBJ1-5, with 7 bases that match TRBD1. The CDR3 spans 14 residues. J lost 5 bases, V lost 2 bases, and 3 bases had no gene match. Germline lookup yields CDR1 KGHSH and CDR2 LQKENI. DNA for the CDR3: TGTGCCAGCTCACCAAGTCAGGGGGATCAGCCCCAGCATTTT. Amino acids: CASSPSQGDQPQHF.

This chain links TRBV28 with TRBJ1-4; TRBD1 aligns across 7 bases. The CDR3 consists of 14 residues. Losses at the gene ends were 5 bases for V and 5 bases for J; bases not matched to a gene: 5. The germline CDR1 and CDR2 sequences are MDHEN and SYDVKM. CDR3 coding DNA: TGTGCCAGCAGTAGCGGGGGACAGAATGAAAAACTGTTTTTT. This codes for CASSSGGQNEKLFF. Looking up the rest from reference TRBV28 and TRBJ1-4 gives the full variable domain: DVKVTQSSRYLVKRTGEKVFLECVQDMDHENMFWYRQDPGLGLRLIYFSYDVKMKEKGDIPEGYSVSREKKERFSLILESASTNQTSMYLCASSSGGQNEKLFFGSGTQLSVL.

This chain uses TRBV5-6 with TRBJ2-1, with TRBD2 matching 12 bases. In germline, CDR1 is SGHDT, CDR2 YYEEEE. V lost 7 bases, J lost 5 bases, and 7 bases stayed unmatched. The CDR3 runs 15 residues. The CDR3 spells CASGLGLAGNNEQFF. CDR3 nucleotide sequence: TGTGCCAGCGGCCTCGGACTAGCGGGGAACAATGAGCAGTTCTTC.